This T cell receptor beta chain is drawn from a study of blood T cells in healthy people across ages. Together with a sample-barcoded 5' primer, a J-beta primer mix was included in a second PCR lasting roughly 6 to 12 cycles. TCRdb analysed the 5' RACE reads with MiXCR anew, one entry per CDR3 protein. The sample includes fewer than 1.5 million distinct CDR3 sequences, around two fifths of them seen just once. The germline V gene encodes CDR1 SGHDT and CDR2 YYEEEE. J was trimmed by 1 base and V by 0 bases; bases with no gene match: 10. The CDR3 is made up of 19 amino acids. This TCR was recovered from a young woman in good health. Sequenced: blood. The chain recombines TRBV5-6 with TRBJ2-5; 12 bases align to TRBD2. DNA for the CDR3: TGTGCCAGCAGCTTGGCCGGGACTAGCGGGTCTTGGAGCCAAGAGACCCAGTACTTC. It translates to CASSLAGTSGSWSQETQYF. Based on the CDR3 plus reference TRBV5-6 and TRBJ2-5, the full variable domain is DAGVTQSPTHLIKTRGQQVTLRCSPKSGHDTVSWYQQALGQGPQFIFQYYEEEERQRGNFPDRFSGHQFPNYSSELNVNALLLGDSALYLCASSLAGTSGSWSQETQYFGPGTRLLVL.